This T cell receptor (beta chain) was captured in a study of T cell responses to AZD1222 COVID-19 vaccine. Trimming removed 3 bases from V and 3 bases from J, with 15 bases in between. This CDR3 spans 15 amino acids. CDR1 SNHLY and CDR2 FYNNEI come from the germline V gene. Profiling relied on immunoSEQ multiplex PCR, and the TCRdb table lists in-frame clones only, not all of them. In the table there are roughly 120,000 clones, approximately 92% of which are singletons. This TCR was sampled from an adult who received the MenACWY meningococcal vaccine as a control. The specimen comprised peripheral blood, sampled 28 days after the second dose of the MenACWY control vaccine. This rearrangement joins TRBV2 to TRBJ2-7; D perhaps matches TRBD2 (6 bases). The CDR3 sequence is CASSERRGGSYEQYV. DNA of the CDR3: TGTGCCAGCAGTGAGAGGCGGGGAGGTAGCTACGAGCAGTACGTC.